The rows below give T cell receptor beta chains drawn from one sample of a study of blood T cell repertoires in COVID-19. Only in-frame clones appear in the TCRdb table, and some are missing; sequencing was by immunoSEQ multiplex PCR. The sample lists fewer than 150,000 clones; 70% to 80% were seen once. Sequenced: peripheral blood. These receptors originate from a human donor in a cohort sampled during active COVID-19. Both conserved end residues are part of each CDR3. D genes are given only for firm matches. The listing skips clone size in some rows; elsewhere it reads once, few, many or a size class.

clone size: .; V gene: TRBV10-3; D gene: TRBD1; J gene: TRBJ2-2; CDR3 protein: CAINRDRPTGELFF; CDR3 DNA: TGTGCCATCAACCGGGACAGACCCACCGGGGAGCTGTTTTTT
clone size: .; V gene: TRBV2; D gene: TRBD1; J gene: TRBJ1-2; CDR3 protein: CASSPRQGPYGYTF; CDR3 DNA: TGTGCCAGCAGTCCGAGACAGGGTCCCTATGGCTACACCTTC
clone size: .; V gene: TRBV28; D gene: .; J gene: TRBJ2-6; CDR3 protein: CASSRPGSGANVLTF; CDR3 DNA: TGTGCCAGCAGCCGTCCCGGGTCCGGGGCCAACGTCCTGACTTTC
clone size: .; V gene: TRBV21-1; D gene: .; J gene: TRBJ2-7; CDR3 protein: CASSIQGYEQYF; CDR3 DNA: TGTGCCAGCAGTATACAGGGCTACGAGCAGTACTTC
clone size: once; V gene: TRBV5-8; D gene: TRBD2; J gene: TRBJ2-1; CDR3 protein: CASSLRLAGGAGQFF; CDR3 DNA: TGTGCCAGCAGCTTGCGGCTAGCGGGGGGCGCGGGGCAGTTCTTC
clone size: .; V gene: TRBV9; D gene: .; J gene: TRBJ2-1; CDR3 protein: CASSPNERNNEQFF; CDR3 DNA: TGTGCCAGCAGCCCCAACGAGCGGAACAATGAGCAGTTCTTC
clone size: once; V gene: TRBV29-1; D gene: .; J gene: TRBJ1-5; CDR3 protein: CSVVQGLQPQHF; CDR3 DNA: TGCAGCGTTGTTCAGGGTTTACAGCCCCAGCATTTT
clone size: few; V gene: TRBV7-9; D gene: .; J gene: TRBJ2-1; CDR3 protein: CASSPLGGGSYNEQFF; CDR3 DNA: TGTGCCAGCAGCCCACTGGGGGGAGGCTCCTACAATGAGCAGTTCTTC
clone size: .; V gene: TRBV2; D gene: TRBD1; J gene: TRBJ2-2; CDR3 protein: CASSSQGANTGELFF; CDR3 DNA: TGTGCCAGCAGTTCTCAGGGGGCGAACACCGGGGAGCTGTTTTTT
clone size: once; V gene: TRBV3-1/TRBV3-2; D gene: TRBD1; J gene: TRBJ1-2; CDR3 protein: CASSQGPRDRVYGYTF; CDR3 DNA: TGTGCCAGCAGCCAAGGGCCCCGGGACAGGGTCTATGGCTACACCTTC
clone size: .; V gene: TRBV18; D gene: TRBD1; J gene: TRBJ1-6; CDR3 protein: CASSASGDGTGESPLHF; CDR3 DNA: TGTGCCAGCTCAGCGAGTGGGGACGGGACAGGGGAATCACCCCTCCACTTT
clone size: .; V gene: TRBV10-2; D gene: .; J gene: TRBJ2-7; CDR3 protein: CASSVGGAYEQYF; CDR3 DNA: TGCGCCAGCAGTGTCGGGGGAGCCTACGAGCAGTACTTC
clone size: .; V gene: TRBV5-5; D gene: .; J gene: TRBJ2-1; CDR3 protein: CASSFWGRNNEQFF; CDR3 DNA: TGTGCCAGCAGCTTCTGGGGGCGAAACAATGAGCAGTTCTTC
clone size: .; V gene: TRBV19; D gene: TRBD2; J gene: TRBJ2-1; CDR3 protein: CASSIPAGGSSYNEQFF; CDR3 DNA: TGTGCCAGTAGTATTCCCGCCGGCGGGAGCTCCTACAATGAGCAGTTCTTC
clone size: .; V gene: TRBV4-1; D gene: .; J gene: TRBJ1-3; CDR3 protein: CASSQESGGARSGNTIYF; CDR3 DNA: TGCGCCAGCAGCCAAGAGTCCGGGGGTGCCCGCTCTGGAAACACCATATATTTT
clone size: .; V gene: TRBV12-3/TRBV12-4; D gene: .; J gene: TRBJ2-7; CDR3 protein: CASSYDLAYEQYF; CDR3 DNA: TGTGCCAGCAGTTACGACTTAGCCTACGAGCAGTACTTC
clone size: .; V gene: TRBV3-1/TRBV3-2; D gene: TRBD1; J gene: TRBJ1-2; CDR3 protein: CASSQGPQGIGGYTF; CDR3 DNA: TGTGCCAGCAGCCAGGGGCCACAGGGGATAGGAGGCTACACCTTC
clone size: .; V gene: TRBV3-1/TRBV3-2; D gene: .; J gene: TRBJ2-2; CDR3 protein: CASRQGGGGRTGELFF; CDR3 DNA: TGTGCCAGCCGCCAAGGGGGCGGGGGACGTACCGGGGAGCTGTTTTTT
clone size: .; V gene: TRBV6-5; D gene: TRBD1; J gene: TRBJ2-2; CDR3 protein: CASRGTGETGELFF; CDR3 DNA: TGTGCCAGCAGAGGGACAGGGGAGACCGGGGAGCTGTTTTTT
clone size: .; V gene: TRBV4-1; D gene: TRBD1; J gene: TRBJ2-4; CDR3 protein: CASSQEYRGGDIQYF; CDR3 DNA: TGCGCCAGCAGCCAAGAGTACAGGGGTGGGGACATTCAGTACTTC
clone size: .; V gene: TRBV12-3/TRBV12-4; D gene: .; J gene: TRBJ1-2; CDR3 protein: CASSSPSGRYTF; CDR3 DNA: TGTGCCAGCAGTTCTCCGTCTGGGAGGTACACCTTC
clone size: few; V gene: TRBV6-6; D gene: .; J gene: TRBJ2-5; CDR3 protein: CASQRRERETQYF; CDR3 DNA: TGTGCCAGCCAGCGGCGGGAACGAGAGACCCAGTACTTC
clone size: once; V gene: TRBV6-1; D gene: TRBD2; J gene: TRBJ2-7; CDR3 protein: CASSANSAGGPYEQYF; CDR3 DNA: TGTGCCAGCAGTGCCAATTCAGCGGGGGGGCCGTACGAGCAGTACTTC
clone size: .; V gene: TRBV18; D gene: TRBD1; J gene: TRBJ2-5; CDR3 protein: CASSRTGSQETQYF; CDR3 DNA: TGTGCCAGCTCAAGGACAGGCAGCCAAGAGACCCAGTACTTC
clone size: .; V gene: TRBV11-2; D gene: TRBD2; J gene: TRBJ2-7; CDR3 protein: CASSAGSGGYEQYF; CDR3 DNA: TGTGCCAGCAGCGCCGGTAGCGGGGGCTACGAGCAGTACTTC
clone size: .; V gene: TRBV25-1; D gene: .; J gene: TRBJ1-4; CDR3 protein: CASSEYGGAREKLFF; CDR3 DNA: TGTGCCAGCAGTGAATACGGAGGGGCAAGAGAAAAACTGTTTTTT
clone size: .; V gene: TRBV30; D gene: .; J gene: TRBJ2-7; CDR3 protein: CAWRPVFHEQYF; CDR3 DNA: TGTGCCTGGAGGCCAGTTTTCCACGAGCAGTACTTC
clone size: few; V gene: TRBV6-5; D gene: .; J gene: TRBJ2-1; CDR3 protein: CASFSLGNEQFF; CDR3 DNA: TGTGCCAGCTTCTCACTCGGGAATGAGCAGTTCTTC
clone size: once; V gene: TRBV30; D gene: .; J gene: TRBJ2-7; CDR3 protein: CACPGEGRGPYEQYF; CDR3 DNA: TGTGCCTGTCCAGGAGAGGGGCGGGGCCCTTACGAGCAGTACTTC
clone size: .; V gene: TRBV7-9; D gene: TRBD1; J gene: TRBJ2-3; CDR3 protein: CASSPPDRGGGDTQYF; CDR3 DNA: TGTGCCAGCAGCCCGCCGGACAGGGGCGGTGGGGATACGCAGTATTTT
clone size: few; V gene: TRBV5-1; D gene: .; J gene: TRBJ2-1; CDR3 protein: CASRKGDAYNEQFF; CDR3 DNA: TGCGCCAGCAGGAAGGGGGATGCCTACAATGAGCAGTTCTTC
clone size: .; V gene: TRBV5-1; D gene: .; J gene: TRBJ1-5; CDR3 protein: CASSSTGTSGGEPQHF; CDR3 DNA: TGCGCCAGCAGCTCAACAGGGACCTCGGGGGGGGAGCCCCAACATTTT
clone size: .; V gene: TRBV11-3; D gene: TRBD1; J gene: TRBJ2-1; CDR3 protein: CASSDKGQGFNEQFF; CDR3 DNA: TGTGCCAGCAGCGATAAGGGACAGGGATTCAATGAGCAGTTCTTC
clone size: .; V gene: TRBV25-1; D gene: TRBD1; J gene: TRBJ2-1; CDR3 protein: CAISDRGNNEQFF; CDR3 DNA: TGTGCCATCTCGGACAGGGGAAACAATGAGCAGTTCTTC
clone size: .; V gene: TRBV29-1; D gene: .; J gene: TRBJ2-1; CDR3 protein: CTVEGLANYNEQFF; CDR3 DNA: TGCACCGTTGAGGGGCTGGCCAACTACAATGAGCAGTTCTTC
clone size: .; V gene: TRBV5-4; D gene: TRBD2; J gene: TRBJ2-3; CDR3 protein: CASSLWGSGSTHHTDTQYF; CDR3 DNA: TGTGCCAGCAGCTTGTGGGGTAGCGGGAGCACACACCACACAGATACGCAGTATTTT
clone size: .; V gene: TRBV30; D gene: TRBD1; J gene: TRBJ1-6; CDR3 protein: CAWITGGGRLHF; CDR3 DNA: TGTGCCTGGATTACAGGGGGAGGACGCCTCCACTTT
clone size: .; V gene: TRBV19; D gene: .; J gene: TRBJ2-1; CDR3 protein: CASSTTRTPVYNEQFF; CDR3 DNA: TGTGCCAGTAGTACCACTCGAACCCCGGTCTACAATGAGCAGTTCTTC
clone size: .; V gene: TRBV6-6; D gene: TRBD2; J gene: TRBJ2-3; CDR3 protein: CASKASGVADTQYF; CDR3 DNA: TGTGCCAGCAAAGCTAGCGGGGTGGCTGATACGCAGTATTTT
clone size: .; V gene: TRBV19; D gene: .; J gene: TRBJ2-3; CDR3 protein: CASSIGGPRGTDTQYF; CDR3 DNA: TGTGCCAGTAGTATAGGAGGCCCCCGGGGGACAGATACGCAGTATTTT
clone size: .; V gene: TRBV7-9; D gene: .; J gene: TRBJ1-4; CDR3 protein: CASRVATNEKLFF; CDR3 DNA: TGTGCCTCCCGGGTGGCAACTAATGAAAAACTGTTTTTT
clone size: once; V gene: TRBV18; D gene: .; J gene: TRBJ2-1; CDR3 protein: CASSPDTNEQFF; CDR3 DNA: TGTGCCAGCTCACCGGACACCAATGAGCAGTTCTTC